One and the same sample provided the 23 T cell receptor beta chains below, sequenced in a study of T cell responses to AZD1222 COVID-19 vaccine. Libraries were prepared by immunoSEQ multiplex PCR; TCRdb keeps only in-frame clonotypes and omits some of them. The table includes about 84,000 clones, roughly 85% detected once. The sequences come from peripheral blood, collected on day 0 of AZD1222 vaccination. The receptors shown here come from an adult in good health.

V and J are TRBV5-1 and TRBJ2-1; 8 positions agree with TRBD2. Germline assignment: CDR1 SGHRS and CDR2 YFSETQ. The CDR3 consists of 16 residues. Trimming at V came to 4 bases and at J to 1 base, leaving 7 bases not matched to a gene. In DNA form, the CDR3 reads TGCGCCAGCAGCCCGTCTAGCGGGCCTTCCTACAATGAGCAGTTCTTC. Its protein product is CASSPSSGPSYNEQFF.

The chain carries TRBV7-3 and TRBJ2-2; possibly TRBD1 for D (5 bases). V lost 5 bases to trimming and J lost 5 bases, with 15 bases between them. Germline assignment: CDR1 SGHTA and CDR2 FQGTGA. The CDR3 is 15 residues long. CDR3 amino acids: CASSADTGRTGELFF. Here the CDR3 DNA reads TGTGCCAGCAGCGCCGACACAGGACGGACCGGGGAGCTGTTTTTT.

This chain uses TRBV2 with TRBJ2-1, with 8 bases that match TRBD2. The germline CDR1 and CDR2 sequences are SNHLY and FYNNEI. Trimming removed 7 bases from V and 8 bases from J; junction bases left unmatched: 16. The CDR3 loop spans 16 amino acids. CDR3: CASIPRVTGGPHEQFF. As DNA, the CDR3 is TGTGCCAGCATCCCCCGGGTAACGGGAGGGCCCCATGAGCAGTTCTTC.

In this sample, this clone turned up a few times. The gene calls are TRBV6-6 and TRBJ2-7; no clear D gene. The V gene lost 0 bases and the J gene lost 3 bases, with 12 bases spanning the gap. CDR1 and CDR2 (germline): MNHNY, SVGAGI (reference sequence). CDR3 size: 15 residues. The CDR3 nucleotides are TGTGCCAGCAGTTACTCGTTGGACGGCCTCTACGAGCAGTACTTC. This gives the protein CASSYSLDGLYEQYF.

This chain connects TRBV19 to TRBJ2-7; TRBD2 matches 9 bases. The CDR3 runs to 15 residues. V trimming: 6 bases; J trimming: 4 bases; junction bases outside the gene matches: 10. CDR1 and CDR2 from the germline V gene are LNHDA and SQIVND (reference sequence). The CDR3 nucleotides are TGTGCCAGTAGGGCCCGGGGTAGCGGGGGATACGAGCAGTACTTC. Translation: CASRARGSGGYEQYF. The variable domain in full, with the rest retrieved from reference TRBV19 and TRBJ2-7, is DGGITQSPKYLFRKEGQNVTLSCEQNLNHDAMYWYRQDPGQGLRLIYYSQIVNDFQKGDIAEGYSVSREKKESFPLTVTSAQKNPTAFYLCASRARGSGGYEQYFGPGTRLTVT.

J is TRBJ2-1 and V is TRBV5-1; D gene ambiguous. This CDR3 contains 16 residues. Looked up from germline, CDR1 is SGHRS and CDR2 is YFSETQ. V was clipped by 0 bases and J by 6 bases, with 16 bases between them. CDR3 sequence (DNA): TGCGCCAGCAGCTTGGCGGTCACCGGGTCGGGCAATGAGCAGTTCTTC. This translates into CASSLAVTGSGNEQFF.

The rearrangement uses TRBV19 and TRBJ2-1; 7 nucleotides align to TRBD1. Trimming removed 0 bases from V and 4 bases from J; junction bases left unmatched: 3. The CDR3 consists of 15 residues. CDR1 and CDR2 from the germline V gene are LNHDA and SQIVND (reference sequence). CDR3 sequence (DNA): TGTGCCAGTAGTATAGATCGGGGACAGTACAATGAGCAGTTCTTC. Encoded protein: CASSIDRGQYNEQFF.

This clone has just a few counts. This sequence joins TRBV20-1 and TRBJ1-2, with D possibly matching TRBD1 (6 bases). The germline V and J ends were trimmed by 5 bases and 8 bases, with 12 bases remaining between them. Germline V gives CDR1 DFQATT, CDR2 SNEGSKA (reference sequence). This CDR3 is built from 11 residues. CDR3: CSAGGALGYTF. DNA for the CDR3: TGCAGTGCTGGGGGGGCCCTCGGCTACACCTTC.

This chain uses TRBV21-1 with TRBJ1-5. TRBV21-1 is a documented pseudogene. The CDR3 covers 16 residues. CDR3 loop: CASRGAGGSSNQPQHF. CDR3 bases: TGTGCCAGCAGAGGGGCGGGGGGATCTAGCAATCAGCCCCAGCATTTT.

The CDR3 DNA is TGTGCCAGCAGCGGGACAGCCAGCTCTGGAAACACCATATATTTT. Encoded protein: CASSGTASSGNTIYF. The genes are TRBV3-1 (or the pseudogene TRBV3-2) and TRBJ1-3; 7 bases match TRBD1. V gave up 5 bases and J gave up 0 bases; unmatched junction bases: 4. Germline V lookup: CDR1 LGHDT, CDR2 YNNKEL (reference sequence). The CDR3 is 15 residues long.

The rearrangement uses TRBV3-1 (or the pseudogene TRBV3-2) and TRBJ1-2, with D unclear. Trimming shortened V by 0 bases and J by 8 bases, and 7 bases separated the two germline ends. CDR3 length equals 12 residues. Germline CDR1 is LGHDT and CDR2 is YNNKEL (reference sequence). The CDR3 DNA reads as TGTGCCAGCAGCCAAGAAATGGGAGGCTACACCTTC. It specifies CASSQEMGGYTF.

This clone was found a few times. V gene TRBV30 combines with J gene TRBJ1-1; D gene uncertain. The CDR3 has 13 amino acids. The germline V and J ends were trimmed by 4 bases and 5 bases, with 14 bases remaining between them. The germline gives CDR1 GTSNPN, CDR2 SVGIG (reference sequence). In nucleotides, the CDR3 is TGTGCCTGGAAGGTGAAGGGAGGTACTGAAGCTTTCTTT. This translates into CAWKVKGGTEAFF.

This clone was seen only a few times. The chain employs TRBV14 and TRBJ2-7, with D uncertain. CDR3 size: 11 residues. V was cut by 1 base and J by 6 bases, with 4 bases left in between. Germline V gene sequence: CDR1 SGHDN, CDR2 FVKESK. The CDR3 nucleotides are TGTGCCAGCAGCCAAGGGGTCGAGCAGTACTTC. This gives the protein CASSQGVEQYF. Full variable domain (remainder filled in from reference TRBV14 and TRBJ2-7): EAGVTQFPSHSVIEKGQTVTLRCDPISGHDNLYWYRRVMGKEIKFLLHFVKESKQDESGMPNNRFLAERTGGTYSTLKVQPAELEDSGVYFCASSQGVEQYFGPGTRLTVT.

This clone was found a few times. The J gene is TRBJ2-2, the V gene TRBV29-1; D is unclear. Trimming shortened V by 2 bases and J by 1 base, and 2 bases separated the two germline ends. The CDR3 consists of 12 residues. Germline V lookup: CDR1 SQVTM, CDR2 ANQGSEA. CDR3 sequence (DNA): TGCAGCGTTGAACGGAACACCGGGGAGCTGTTTTTT. Protein sequence: CSVERNTGELFF.

This clone was seen a few times. The chain combines TRBV30 with TRBJ1-2, with 9 bases aligning to TRBD1. Germline CDR1 and CDR2: GTSNPN and SVGIG (reference sequence). The CDR3 runs 14 residues. The V segment lost 3 bases and the J segment 4 bases; nucleotides outside the gene matches: 6. CDR3 sequence: CAWSTGQGFYGYTF. CDR3 sequence (DNA): TGTGCCTGGAGCACGGGACAGGGATTCTATGGCTACACCTTC.

The chain couples TRBV9 to TRBJ2-1, with D unclear. V shed 0 bases and J shed 9 bases, with 16 bases lying between them. Germline lookup yields CDR1 SGDLS and CDR2 YYNGEE. The CDR3 has 15 amino acids. CDR3 protein: CASSVELSERGEQFF. The CDR3 DNA reads TGTGCCAGCAGCGTAGAACTATCAGAACGAGGTGAGCAGTTCTTC. Variable domain in full (rest from reference TRBV9 and TRBJ2-1): DSGVTQTPKHLITATGQRVTLRCSPRSGDLSVYWYQQSLDQGLQFLIQYYNGEERAKGNILERFSAQQFPDLHSELNLSSLELGDSALYFCASSVELSERGEQFFGPGTRLTVL.

This chain joins TRBV18 and TRBJ1-2; possibly TRBD1 for D (6 bases). The CDR3 sequence is 15 residues long. Germline lookup yields CDR1 KGHSH and CDR2 LQKENI. The V gene lost 6 bases and the J gene lost 4 bases, with 18 bases spanning the gap. CDR3 region: CASSPTGRVTYGYTF. In DNA form, the CDR3 reads TGTGCCAGCTCCCCAACAGGGCGTGTTACCTATGGCTACACCTTC.

This rearrangement joins TRBV19 to TRBJ2-1; D possibly corresponds to TRBD1 (6 bases). The CDR3 length is 13 residues. The germline V and J ends were trimmed by 9 bases and 4 bases, with 13 bases remaining between them. CDR1 and CDR2 (germline): LNHDA, SQIVND (reference sequence). The CDR3 DNA is TGTGCCAGCAGACGGACAGATTACAATGAGCAGTTCTTC. It encodes CASRRTDYNEQFF.

The chain uses TRBV4-1 and TRBJ1-3, with 7 bases matching TRBD1. J lost 4 bases, V lost 0 bases, and 0 bases had no gene match. This CDR3 contains 14 residues. Germline V gene lookup returns CDR1 MGHRA and CDR2 YSYEKL. CDR3 nucleotides: TGCGCCAGCAGCCAAGAACAGGGGGGAAACACCATATATTTT. It yields the protein CASSQEQGGNTIYF.

The J gene is TRBJ1-2, the V gene TRBV18; D remains ambiguous. V was clipped by 3 bases and J by 4 bases, with 21 bases between them. This CDR3 spans 17 amino acids. Germline-derived CDR1 and CDR2 are KGHSH and LQKENI. CDR3 in amino acids: CASSPMTQSGSGYGYTF. CDR3 coding DNA: TGTGCCAGCTCACCGATGACACAATCAGGTTCTGGCTATGGCTACACCTTC.

This clone was observed a single time. The V gene is TRBV5-1, the J gene TRBJ2-2, with D possibly TRBD2 on 5 matching bases. With 4 bases removed from V and 9 bases from J, the gap between germline ends came to 13 bases. The CDR3 contains 13 residues. Germline lookup yields CDR1 SGHRS and CDR2 YFSETQ. CDR3 amino acids: CASSPRVGRELFF. In DNA, the CDR3 is TGCGCCAGCAGCCCCCGGGTCGGGAGGGAGCTGTTTTTT.

This clone showed up just once. The chain links TRBV2 to TRBJ1-2; possible D gene TRBD1, 5 bases. Looked up from germline, CDR1 is SNHLY and CDR2 is FYNNEI. V was trimmed by 4 bases and J by 4 bases, leaving 16 bases between them. This CDR3 spans 15 amino acids. The DNA for the CDR3 is TGTGCCAGCAGTGTGGGGCAGGCGAGGAGCTATGGCTACACCTTC. Translated, it gives CASSVGQARSYGYTF.

CDR3 coding DNA: TGTGCCAGCAGCCCCCTCGCCCTAGCGGGAGTAGGGGGACAAGAGACCCAGTACTTC. It yields the protein CASSPLALAGVGGQETQYF. The chain couples TRBV4-2 to TRBJ2-5, with TRBD2 identical over 10 bases. V shed 4 bases and J 2 bases; nucleotides not matched to a gene: 16. Germline V lookup: CDR1 LGHNA, CDR2 YNFKEQ. CDR3 length equals 19 residues.